The 28 T cell receptor beta chains in this list originate from one sample, sequenced in a study of blood T cell repertoires in COVID-19 (dated by TCRdb to the early 2020s). The method was the immunoSEQ multiplex PCR assay. TCRdb stores this immuneACCESS table with in-frame sequences only. Part of the clones is absent; in the studies checked, under half of the shortfall reflects unresolved V genes, and no reason is known for the rest. Here the sample has roughly 400,000 clones; about 90% occur a single time. The ten largest clones add up to more than 0.55% of the sample. Sequences were obtained from PBMCs or T cells enriched from blood (not recorded which). Receptors originate from a man younger than 35 who had recovered from COVID-19.

The CDR3 DNA follows: TGTGCCAGCAGCACCGGGACAGAGAATTCACCCCTCCACTTT. Translating gives CASSTGTENSPLHF. The chain is built from TRBV7-9 and TRBJ1-6, with 7 bases fitting TRBD1. Trimming removed 5 bases from V and 7 bases from J; junction bases left unmatched: 5. Germline assignment: CDR1 SEHNR and CDR2 FQNEAQ (reference sequence). This CDR3 is 14 amino acids long.

The chain carries TRBV3-1 (or the pseudogene TRBV3-2) and TRBJ1-6; 9 nucleotides agree with TRBD1. CDR3 length: 17 amino acids. Germline values: CDR1 LGHDT, CDR2 YNNKEL (reference sequence). V shed 1 base, J shed 7 bases, and the junction held 8 bases outside the gene matches. CDR3: CASSQAFETGGNSPLHF. The CDR3 nucleotides are TGTGCCAGCAGCCAAGCATTTGAAACAGGGGGCAATTCACCCCTCCACTTT.

The chain is built from TRBV9 and TRBJ1-6; D gene uncertain. V lost 2 bases, J lost 11 bases, and 11 bases lay in between. Germline V gene sequence: CDR1 SGDLS, CDR2 YYNGEE. CDR3 length: 13 amino acids. For the CDR3, the DNA is TGTGCCAGCAGCGTCGAGACTGAAACACCCCTCCACTTT. Encoded protein: CASSVETETPLHF. Supplemented by reference TRBV9 and TRBJ1-6, the full variable domain reads DSGVTQTPKHLITATGQRVTLRCSPRSGDLSVYWYQQSLDQGLQFLIQYYNGEERAKGNILERFSAQQFPDLHSELNLSSLELGDSALYFCASSVETETPLHFGNGTRLTVT.

The chain joins TRBV6-1 to TRBJ1-1; no definite D call. Trimming left V 1 base short and J 2 bases short, with 5 bases between. Germline V CDR1 and CDR2: MNHNS, SASEGT. CDR3 length equals 13 residues. CDR3 sequence: CASSEGHNTEAFF. Here the CDR3 DNA reads TGTGCCAGCAGTGAAGGGCACAACACTGAAGCTTTCTTT.

The chain combines TRBV7-7 with TRBJ2-5; TRBD1 matches 9 bases. Germline-derived CDR1 and CDR2 are SSHAT and FNYEAQ (reference sequence). Trimming removed 5 bases from V and 3 bases from J; junction bases left unmatched: 10. CDR3 length: 16 amino acids. The CDR3 coding sequence is TGTGCCAGCAGCCCGGCCCCTGGGGACAGGGAAGAGACCCAGTACTTC. It codes for CASSPAPGDREETQYF.

This chain uses TRBV18 with TRBJ2-1; 12 nucleotides line up with TRBD2. The length of the CDR3 is 17 residues. Germline V CDR1 and CDR2: KGHSH, LQKENI. V gave up 0 bases and J gave up 7 bases; unmatched junction bases: 7. CDR3 in DNA: TGTGCCAGCTCACCACCGTCAGGACTAGCGGGGAGAAATGAGCAGTTCTTC. Residues: CASSPPSGLAGRNEQFF.

The chain joins TRBV2 to TRBJ2-5, with D tentatively TRBD1 (6 bases). The CDR3 consists of 13 residues. Germline CDR1 and CDR2: SNHLY and FYNNEI. The germline V and J ends were trimmed by 4 bases and 4 bases, with 10 bases remaining between them. This CDR3 reads CASSAYRAETQYF. The DNA of the CDR3 is TGTGCCAGCAGTGCGTACAGGGCAGAGACCCAGTACTTC.

CDR3 in DNA: TGTGCCAGCAGTGAATACAGGGAACATTCACCCCTCCACTTT. Protein sequence: CASSEYREHSPLHF. The chain joins TRBV2 to TRBJ1-6; TRBD1 might be the D (6 bases). The V and J ends lost 2 bases and 8 bases respectively, with 10 bases between them. The length of the CDR3 is 14 residues. Germline CDR1 reads SNHLY; CDR2 reads FYNNEI.

V is TRBV21-1 and J is TRBJ1-6; the table's TRBD1 call for D was not verified on the DNA. TRBV21-1 counts as a pseudogene. The CDR3 loop spans 14 amino acids. CDR3 nucleotides: TGTGCCACCCGAAGACAGAGAAATAATTCACCCCTCCACTTT. This sequence encodes CATRRQRNNSPLHF.

In its sample, this clone was seen once. The chain uses TRBV7-9 and TRBJ1-2, with 7 nucleotides matching TRBD1. The CDR3 has 13 amino acids. From germline, CDR1 is SEHNR and CDR2 FQNEAQ (reference sequence). Trimming cost V 4 bases and J 6 bases; bases outside gene matches: 5. CDR3 nucleotide sequence: TGTGCCAGCAGCTCACAGGGGTTCGATGGCTACACCTTC. It translates to CASSSQGFDGYTF.

The chain employs TRBV18 and TRBJ2-1, with D perhaps matching TRBD1 (7 bases). Germline lookup yields CDR1 KGHSH and CDR2 LQKENI. The length of the CDR3 is 15 residues. V was cut by 0 bases and J by 7 bases, with 13 bases left in between. The CDR3: CASSPPSGGYNEQFF. CDR3 DNA: TGTGCCAGCTCACCACCTTCAGGGGGGTATAATGAGCAGTTCTTC. The full variable domain, its missing parts supplied by reference TRBV18 and TRBJ2-1, is NAGVMQNPRHLVRRRGQEARLRCSPMKGHSHVYWYRQLPEEGLKFMVYLQKENIIDESGMPKERFSAEFPKEGPSILRIQQVVRGDSAAYFCASSPPSGGYNEQFFGPGTRLTVL.

This sequence joins TRBV6-5 and TRBJ1-6; D not certain. The CDR3 runs 16 residues. Germline values: CDR1 MNHEY, CDR2 SVGAGI. The V end lost 0 bases, the J end lost 4 bases, and 10 bases lay between the germline ends. Here the CDR3 DNA reads TGTGCCAGCAGTTACTCGGTGGCCCTGTATAATTCACCCCTCCACTTT. This sequence encodes CASSYSVALYNSPLHF.

This chain connects TRBV29-1 to TRBJ2-7; 8 bases line up with TRBD1. Germline V gives CDR1 SQVTM, CDR2 ANQGSEA. The CDR3 has 12 amino acids. The V segment lost 3 bases and the J segment 6 bases; nucleotides outside the gene matches: 4. CDR3: CSVETGEVEQYF. The CDR3 nucleotides read TGCAGCGTTGAGACAGGGGAGGTCGAGCAGTACTTC.

This chain connects TRBV29-1 to TRBJ2-1, with 9 bases matching TRBD2. Germline CDR1 is SQVTM and CDR2 is ANQGSEA. This CDR3 has 15 residues. The J segment lost 5 bases and the V segment lost 2 bases, leaving 7 bases of the junction unmatched. The CDR3 reads CSVERGGRVNNEQFF. CDR3 DNA: TGCAGCGTTGAAAGGGGCGGGAGGGTGAACAATGAGCAGTTCTTC.

The sample holds one count of this clone. The rearrangement uses TRBV27 and TRBJ1-6; TRBD1 might be the D (5 bases). Germline-derived CDR1 and CDR2 are MNHEY and SMNVEV (reference sequence). The V end lost 5 bases, the J end lost 7 bases, and 12 bases lay between the germline ends. This CDR3 region has 14 residues. The CDR3 DNA reads as TGTGCCAGCAGTATGACAGTTAAAAATTCACCCCTCCACTTT. Its translation is CASSMTVKNSPLHF.

The V call is TRBV30, the J call TRBJ1-4; D remains unclear. The length of the CDR3 is 12 residues. Germline CDR1 reads GTSNPN; CDR2 reads SVGIG (reference sequence). V lost 1 base and J 10 bases, leaving 10 bases between the germline ends. The CDR3 spells CAWSEDSPKLFF. The CDR3 DNA sequence: TGTGCCTGGAGTGAAGACTCTCCAAAACTGTTTTTT.

The CDR3 DNA is TGTGCCAGCAGCTCTGGGACTAGCGGGGGCCTAGGAGAGACCCAGTACTTC. Amino acid sequence: CASSSGTSGGLGETQYF. The chain employs TRBV7-8 and TRBJ2-5, with 14 bases aligning to TRBD2. This CDR3 comprises 17 residues. Germline V CDR1 and CDR2: SGHVS, FQNEAQ. V shed 4 bases, J shed 4 bases, and the junction held 8 bases outside the gene matches. The full variable domain, in which reference TRBV7-8 and TRBJ2-5 provide the parts outside the CDR3, is GAGVSQSPRYKVAKRGQDVALRCDPISGHVSLFWYQQALGQGPEFLTYFQNEAQLDKSGLPSDRFFAERPEGSVSTLKIQRTQQEDSAVYLCASSSGTSGGLGETQYFGPGTRLLVL.

The rearrangement joins TRBV20-1 to TRBJ2-3; TRBD2 matches 8 bases. Germline V gene sequence: CDR1 DFQATT, CDR2 SNEGSKA (reference sequence). V lost 3 bases, J lost 2 bases, and 7 bases stayed unmatched. The length of the CDR3 is 15 residues. CDR3 nucleotides: TGCAGTGCTAGTCAGCGGGGGAAACTCACAGATACGCAGTATTTT. This translates into CSASQRGKLTDTQYF.

This clone showed up just a few times. The chain couples TRBV7-6 to TRBJ2-2; 9 bases match TRBD1. Trimming took 4 bases from V and 5 from J; bases not matched to a gene: 5. CDR3 length equals 15 residues. Germline CDR1 SGHVS, CDR2 FNYEAQ. CDR3 amino acids: CASSSGTGITGELFF. Here the CDR3 DNA reads TGTGCCAGCAGCTCCGGGACAGGGATTACCGGGGAGCTGTTTTTT.

A single count supports this clone. V usage is TRBV9 and J usage is TRBJ1-1; D not certain. The CDR3 runs to 14 residues. The germline V gene has CDR1 SGDLS and CDR2 YYNGEE. Trimming pared 1 base from V and 0 bases from J, leaving 7 bases between. The CDR3 bases are TGTGCCAGCAGCGTACTGGAGATGAACACTGAAGCTTTCTTT. It specifies CASSVLEMNTEAFF.

As regards this clone: Possible read error: a much larger clone is one base away. V and J are TRBV6-1 and TRBJ2-6; unclear D gene. This CDR3 is built from 15 residues. Germline assignment: CDR1 MNHNS and CDR2 SASEGT. Trimming shortened V by 3 bases and J by 0 bases, and 6 bases separated the two germline ends. Written as DNA, the CDR3 is TGTGCCAGCAGTGACACCAGCTCTGGGGCCAACGTCCTGACTTTC. Translated, it gives CASSDTSSGANVLTF.

This clone was seen only a few times. V is TRBV7-3 and J is TRBJ1-1; D call uncertain. CDR1 is SGHTA and CDR2 is FQGTGA in the germline V gene. The CDR3 has 13 residues. With 5 bases removed from V and 1 base from J, the gap between germline ends came to 8 bases. The CDR3 nucleotides read TGTGCCAGCAGCGCAAAGAGGAACACTGAAGCTTTCTTT. Translated, it gives CASSAKRNTEAFF.

This chain uses TRBV19 with TRBJ2-3; 11 bases are shared with TRBD2. The length of the CDR3 is 19 residues. V shed 3 bases and J 0 bases; nucleotides not matched to a gene: 11. Looked up from germline, CDR1 is LNHDA and CDR2 is SQIVND (reference sequence). CDR3 loop: CASSIDTSGSLGSTDTQYF. In DNA form, the CDR3 reads TGTGCCAGTAGTATTGATACTAGCGGGAGTCTGGGGAGCACAGATACGCAGTATTTT.

The chain employs TRBV5-8 and TRBJ2-7; no firm D call. Trimming took off 2 bases at V and 2 bases at J, with 17 bases between the two ends. The CDR3 runs to 16 residues. Germline V gene lookup returns CDR1 SGHTS and CDR2 YDEGEE. The CDR3 reads CASSFPPFESPYEQYF. The CDR3, as DNA: TGTGCCAGCAGCTTTCCCCCATTCGAGAGCCCCTACGAGCAGTACTTC.

On this clone: This same CDR3 is encoded by further DNA sequences in the sample. This chain uses TRBV6-5 with TRBJ1-1; possibly TRBD1 for D (6 bases). V lost 2 bases and J 4 bases, leaving 8 bases between the germline ends. The CDR3 has 13 amino acids. Germline values: CDR1 MNHEY, CDR2 SVGAGI. CDR3 in amino acids: CASSYRGGTEAFF. The CDR3 DNA reads as TGTGCCAGCAGTTACAGGGGGGGCACTGAAGCTTTCTTT.

In its sample, this clone was seen once. V gene TRBV5-1 combines with J gene TRBJ2-5; a possible D gene is TRBD2 (5 bases). This CDR3 has 15 amino acids. The ends were cut back, 0 bases at V and 7 bases at J, with 16 bases in the middle. The germline gives CDR1 SGHRS, CDR2 YFSETQ. The CDR3 DNA sequence: TGCGCCAGCAGCTTGGAGGTTACTAGTGTTCGGACCCAGTACTTC. This encodes CASSLEVTSVRTQYF.

The V call is TRBV9, the J call TRBJ2-3; D possibly corresponds to TRBD1 (5 bases). The CDR3 is made up of 15 amino acids. The germline V gene encodes CDR1 SGDLS and CDR2 YYNGEE. V shed 0 bases and J shed 0 bases, with 8 bases lying between them. CDR3 sequence: CASSVDGASTDTQYF. The CDR3 coding sequence is TGTGCCAGCAGCGTAGATGGGGCTAGCACAGATACGCAGTATTTT.

The rearrangement links TRBV10-1 to TRBJ2-7, with a possible D match to TRBD2 (5 bases). The CDR3 extends over 13 amino acids. The V gene lost 2 bases and the J gene lost 3 bases, with 8 bases spanning the gap. The germline V gene encodes CDR1 WNHNN and CDR2 SYGVQD (reference sequence). The CDR3 here is CASSERESYEQYF. For the CDR3, the DNA is TGCGCCAGCAGTGAGAGGGAGAGCTACGAGCAGTACTTC.